This T cell receptor (beta chain) appears in the sequencing data of a study of memory B cells and T cells in multiple sclerosis. Study-wide results and limits: Shared clonotype counts depended on differing compartment clone-set sizes and were normalized.

Sequencing was performed with immunoSEQ multiplex PCR; in TCRdb, only in-frame clones are kept and a portion is missing. The sample has around 30,000 clones, about 83% seen once. Stimulus-free culture yielded autoproliferating CFSE-dim and non-proliferating CFSE-high T cells, each sequenced separately. Cultures began with roughly 49 million CFSE-labeled PBMCs, unstimulated for 7 days, with replicate wells pooled. CFSE at approximately 0.5 uM labeled the PBMCs, which were then cultured unstimulated. As to this clone: Its target is unknown.

The V gene's germline CDR1 is SGHNT and CDR2 YYREEE (reference sequence). The ends were cut back, 5 bases at V and 6 bases at J, with 14 bases in the middle. CDR3 size: 13 residues. This rearrangement joins TRBV5-4 to TRBJ1-1; tentatively, D is TRBD1 (6 bases). This TCR was sampled from a human donor with multiple sclerosis. Source material: PBMCs from blood kept in culture. The CDR3: CASRGRRTAEAFF. As DNA, the CDR3 is TGTGCCAGCAGAGGCAGGAGGACAGCTGAAGCTTTCTTT.